Below, 32 T cell receptor beta chains from the same sample are listed, as sequenced in a study of T-cell memory formation after mild COVID-19. TCRdb re-analysed the 5' RACE reads in MiXCR, keeping a single row per CDR3 protein. The table has some 150,000 distinct CDR3 sequences, 15% to 20% seen once. What was sequenced was PBMCs or a T cell subset sorted from them (not recorded which). The receptor set was obtained from an adult woman who had mild COVID-19 (a few samples of this study predate the infection). Cell type and time point are not known.

This clonotype has only a few counts. The V and J genes are TRBV5-1 and TRBJ1-5, with 7 positions matching TRBD1. In germline, CDR1 is SGHRS, CDR2 YFSETQ. J lost 3 bases, V lost 0 bases, and 3 bases had no gene match. The CDR3 is 15 residues long. In DNA, the CDR3 is TGCGCCAGCAGCTTGGAAGGGACAGTCAATCAGCCCCAGCATTTT. Translated, it gives CASSLEGTVNQPQHF.

This clonotype was counted between two and nine times. The chain has TRBV5-6 and TRBJ1-2; 10 positions agree with TRBD1. Germline V gives CDR1 SGHDT, CDR2 YYEEEE. J gave up 4 bases and V 6 bases, and 3 bases lay outside the gene matches. The CDR3 extends over 13 amino acids. The CDR3 spells CASKDRGSYGYTF. CDR3 DNA: TGTGCCAGCAAGGACAGGGGGTCCTATGGCTACACCTTC. Complete variable domain (other parts from reference TRBV5-6 and TRBJ1-2): DAGVTQSPTHLIKTRGQQVTLRCSPKSGHDTVSWYQQALGQGPQFIFQYYEEEERQRGNFPDRFSGHQFPNYSSELNVNALLLGDSALYLCASKDRGSYGYTFGSGTRLTVV.

This rearrangement joins TRBV24-1 to TRBJ1-1; possible D gene TRBD1, 5 bases. The CDR3 runs 13 residues. Germline V gene lookup returns CDR1 KGHDR and CDR2 SFDVKD. Trimming stripped 6 bases from V and 0 bases from J, with 7 bases between. The CDR3 loop is CATSTGMNTEAFF. The CDR3 DNA sequence: TGTGCCACCAGTACAGGAATGAACACTGAAGCTTTCTTT.

V is TRBV7-9 and J is TRBJ1-5; tentatively, D is TRBD1 (6 bases). Germline CDR1 reads SEHNR; CDR2 reads FQNEAQ (reference sequence). The CDR3 spans 16 residues. Trimming pared 4 bases from V and 7 bases from J, leaving 20 bases between. The DNA for the CDR3 is TGTGCCAGCAGCTCCATTACAGGGCCCGCCCGGCAGCCCCAGCATTTT. Translated: CASSSITGPARQPQHF.

The rearrangement joins TRBV12-3 or TRBV12-4 to TRBJ2-5, with TRBD1 matching over 7 bases. Trimming removed 5 bases from V and 5 bases from J; junction bases left unmatched: 8. The CDR3 loop spans 14 amino acids. This chain's CDR3 is CASSPHRGGETQYF. The CDR3 DNA reads TGTGCCAGCAGTCCTCACAGGGGCGGTGAGACCCAGTACTTC.

The V and J genes are TRBV3-1 and TRBJ1-1; perhaps TRBD1 as D (5 bases). The CDR3 spans 16 residues. Trimming stripped 2 bases from V and 1 base from J, with 14 bases between. In germline, CDR1 is LGHDT, CDR2 YNNKEL (reference sequence). CDR3 bases: TGTGCCAGCAGCCAAATGCCCCAGGGTGGGAACACTGAAGCTTTCTTT. This codes for CASSQMPQGGNTEAFF.

V is TRBV12-3 or TRBV12-4 and J is TRBJ2-7; D may be TRBD1 or TRBD2 (5 bases each). V lost 2 bases to trimming and J lost 6 bases, with 8 bases between them. This CDR3 region has 12 residues. The CDR3 is CASSLSGTEQYF. The CDR3 DNA reads TGTGCCAGCAGTTTATCAGGGACCGAGCAGTACTTC.

V is TRBV12-3 or TRBV12-4 and J is TRBJ1-1, with 7 bases identical to TRBD1. The CDR3 covers 15 residues. J gave up 1 base and V 5 bases, and 7 bases lay outside the gene matches. CDR3 DNA: TGTGCCAGCAGTCTTGGGACAGTTAAGAACACTGAAGCTTTCTTT. The encoded protein is CASSLGTVKNTEAFF.

This clonotype was found a few times. The gene calls are TRBV29-1 and TRBJ1-1; 7 bases agree with TRBD1. CDR3 length equals 16 residues. The germline CDR1 and CDR2 sequences are SQVTM and ANQGSEA. Trimming at V came to 1 base and at J to 0 bases, leaving 8 bases not matched to a gene. The CDR3 DNA reads TGCAGCGTTGAAGGGGGACAGACTCTAATGAACACTGAAGCTTTCTTT. Its translation: CSVEGGQTLMNTEAFF.

The J gene is TRBJ2-7, the V gene TRBV7-6; a possible D gene is TRBD2 (5 bases). The CDR3 is 15 amino acids. With 0 bases removed from V and 0 bases from J, the gap between germline ends came to 9 bases. Germline CDR1 and CDR2: SGHVS and FNYEAQ. Here the CDR3 reads CASSLAYSGSYEQYF. CDR3 sequence (DNA): TGTGCCAGCAGCTTAGCGTACAGCGGCTCCTACGAGCAGTACTTC. The variable domain in full, completed from reference TRBV7-6 and TRBJ2-7, reads GAGVSQSPRYKVTKRGQDVALRCDPISGHVSLYWYRQALGQGPEFLTYFNYEAQQDKSGLPNDRFSAERPEGSISTLTIQRTEQRDSAMYRCASSLAYSGSYEQYFGPGTRLTVT.

The V and J genes are TRBV5-1 and TRBJ1-4; weak D call: TRBD1 (5 bases). Germline lookup yields CDR1 SGHRS and CDR2 YFSETQ. Trimming stripped 3 bases from V and 3 bases from J, with 9 bases between. The CDR3 is made up of 14 amino acids. The CDR3 spells CASSWQGANEKLFF. The CDR3 DNA reads as TGCGCCAGCAGCTGGCAGGGAGCTAATGAAAAACTGTTTTTT.

This clonotype was seen a handful of times. This sequence joins TRBV12-3 or TRBV12-4 and TRBJ1-2; possible D gene TRBD1, 5 bases. The ends were cut back, 1 base at V and 8 bases at J, with 8 bases in the middle. The CDR3 length is 12 residues. The CDR3: CASSLGQGGYTF. The DNA of the CDR3 is TGTGCCAGCAGTTTAGGGCAGGGAGGCTACACCTTC.

The CDR3 DNA sequence: TGTGCCATTCGGAAGGGGATCGGGGAGCTGTTTTTT. It specifies CAIRKGIGELFF. V usage is TRBV12-3 or TRBV12-4 and J usage is TRBJ2-2; perhaps TRBD1 as D (5 bases). Trimming shortened V by 10 bases and J by 7 bases, and 13 bases separated the two germline ends. The CDR3 covers 12 residues.

The chain is built from TRBV5-1 and TRBJ2-7; 13 nucleotides align to TRBD2. CDR1 and CDR2 from the germline V gene are SGHRS and YFSETQ. Unmatched junction bases numbered 9, after V lost 0 bases and J lost 3 bases. This CDR3 comprises 18 residues. The CDR3 DNA sequence: TGCGCCAGCAGCTTGGAAGGTCGGGGACTAGCGGGACTCTACGAGCAGTACTTC. It codes for CASSLEGRGLAGLYEQYF.

V usage is TRBV3-1 and J usage is TRBJ2-5; TRBD2 is a possible D gene (7 bases). The V end was cut by 5 bases, the J end by 5 bases, with 21 bases between. Per the germline V gene, CDR1 is LGHDT and CDR2 is YNNKEL (reference sequence). The CDR3 sequence is 16 residues long. In DNA form, the CDR3 reads TGTGCCAGCAGCTTCCGGGGGGCCAGGTCCGGGGAGACCCAGTACTTC. Translating gives CASSFRGARSGETQYF.

The chain is built from TRBV20-1 and TRBJ2-7; TRBD1 or TRBD2 may be the D gene (5 bases each). Germline CDR1 DFQATT, CDR2 SNEGSKA (reference sequence). Trimming pared 0 bases from V and 6 bases from J, leaving 18 bases between. The CDR3 is 15 amino acids. Here the CDR3 reads CSARDPGTGTGEQYF. CDR3 coding DNA: TGCAGTGCTAGAGATCCCGGGACCGGAACGGGCGAGCAGTACTTC.

A few counts support this clonotype. The CDR3 DNA reads as TGCAGTGCTAATAGCCTTAGGGACAGGGCGAACACCGGGGAGCTGTTTTTT. The encoded protein is CSANSLRDRANTGELFF. The chain links TRBV20-1 to TRBJ2-2; 9 bases map to TRBD1. The junction had 9 bases not matched to a gene; V was cut back by 4 bases and J by 0 bases. The CDR3 runs to 17 residues. Germline values: CDR1 DFQATT, CDR2 SNEGSKA (reference sequence).

This clonotype showed up just a few times. The DNA of the CDR3 is TGCAGTGCCCCTTACACTCGAGGGGGGTCGATGATAGCTTTCTTT. Protein sequence: CSAPYTRGGSMIAFF. The chain has TRBV20-1 and TRBJ1-1, with D possibly TRBD1 on 6 matching bases. This CDR3 region has 15 residues. The V and J ends lost 6 bases and 10 bases respectively, with 27 bases between them. CDR1 and CDR2 from the germline V gene are DFQATT and SNEGSKA (reference sequence).

This clonotype was detected a few times. The gene calls are TRBV12-3 or TRBV12-4 and TRBJ1-1; D remains unclear. This CDR3 is built from 13 residues. Between the trimmed V and J ends, which lost 3 bases and 1 base, there was a span of 6 bases. CDR3 in amino acids: CASSLAQNTEAFF. The CDR3 DNA reads TGTGCCAGCAGTTTGGCCCAGAACACTGAAGCTTTCTTT.

J is TRBJ2-2 and V is TRBV7-3; 12 bases match TRBD2. The length of the CDR3 is 18 residues. With 5 bases clipped from V and 4 bases from J, the junction kept 11 bases outside the gene matches. CDR1 SGHTA and CDR2 FQGTGA come from the germline V gene. The CDR3 loop is CASSPRPSGRAGTGELFF. The CDR3 DNA sequence: TGTGCCAGCAGCCCTAGGCCTAGCGGGAGGGCAGGCACCGGGGAGCTGTTTTTT. The full variable domain, completed using reference TRBV7-3 and TRBJ2-2, is GAGVSQTPSNKVTEKGKYVELRCDPISGHTALYWYRQSLGQGPEFLIYFQGTGAADDSGLPNDRFFAVRPEGSVSTLKIQRTERGDSAVYLCASSPRPSGRAGTGELFFGEGSRLTVL.

The chain uses TRBV24-1 and TRBJ2-3, with D possibly being TRBD2 (5 bases). From germline, CDR1 is KGHDR and CDR2 SFDVKD. V gave up 4 bases and J gave up 3 bases, with 16 bases separating them. The CDR3 totals 16 residues. The CDR3 is CATSDRRSRGTDTQYF. The CDR3 nucleotides read TGTGCCACCAGTGACCGTAGATCTAGAGGGACAGATACGCAGTATTTT.

The rearrangement uses TRBV24-1 and TRBJ2-1, with D maybe TRBD2 (6 bases). Per the germline V gene, CDR1 is KGHDR and CDR2 is SFDVKD. Trimming removed 2 bases from V and 12 bases from J, with 25 bases in between. The CDR3 sequence is 17 residues long. The CDR3 DNA is TGTGCCACCAGTGATTCTTTGACTAGTCCCATCTCAAGAGTGCAGTTCTTC. Its translation is CATSDSLTSPISRVQFF.

The gene calls are TRBV6-5 and TRBJ2-7; no clear D. This CDR3 region has 11 residues. Germline V gives CDR1 MNHEY, CDR2 SVGAGI. V lost 6 bases, J lost 6 bases, and 9 bases lay in between. CDR3 in amino acids: CASSDRVEQYF. CDR3 in DNA: TGTGCCAGCAGCGATAGGGTCGAGCAGTACTTC.

Only a few counts were recorded for this clonotype. The chain recombines TRBV14 with TRBJ1-1; tentatively, D is TRBD1 (6 bases). Looked up from germline, CDR1 is SGHDN and CDR2 is FVKESK. This CDR3 spans 14 amino acids. The ends were cut back, 4 bases at V and 3 bases at J, with 12 bases in the middle. The CDR3 nucleotides are TGTGCCAGCAGCCGCCTAGGGGGTGACACTGAAGCTTTCTTT. Protein: CASSRLGGDTEAFF.

A few counts support this clonotype. V gene TRBV6-6 combines with J gene TRBJ2-7; D is unclear. With 2 bases removed from V and 3 bases from J, the gap between germline ends came to 5 bases. The CDR3 spans 12 residues. Germline CDR1 reads MNHNY; CDR2 reads SVGAGI (reference sequence). The CDR3 loop is CASSYDNYEQYF. CDR3 bases: TGTGCCAGCAGTTACGACAACTACGAGCAGTACTTC.

The rearrangement joins TRBV5-1 to TRBJ2-5, with D unclear. The CDR3 extends over 12 amino acids. V was trimmed by 4 bases and J by 6 bases, leaving 10 bases between them. The germline CDR1 and CDR2 sequences are SGHRS and YFSETQ. The CDR3 DNA reads as TGCGCCAGCAGCAAAACCGAGAAGACCCAGTACTTC. It codes for CASSKTEKTQYF.

A few counts support this clonotype. As DNA, the CDR3 is TGTGCCAGCAGCTTAGCAGCGGGCGGAGGTGCGACCCAGTACTTC. This encodes CASSLAAGGGATQYF. The rearrangement uses TRBV7-6 and TRBJ2-5; TRBD2 might be the D (6 bases). V lost 0 bases and J 7 bases, leaving 15 bases between the germline ends. This CDR3 is 15 amino acids long. Germline assignment: CDR1 SGHVS and CDR2 FNYEAQ.

This clonotype turned up a few times. This chain connects TRBV5-1 to TRBJ2-1; tentatively, D is TRBD2 (6 bases). V lost 2 bases and J lost 4, with 16 bases in between. There are 16 residues in the CDR3. Germline-derived CDR1 and CDR2 are SGHRS and YFSETQ. This CDR3 reads CASSFLGTRGYNEQFF. CDR3 sequence (DNA): TGCGCCAGCAGCTTTTTGGGGACTCGTGGGTACAATGAGCAGTTCTTC.

This clonotype turned up a few times. The chain uses TRBV4-2 and TRBJ1-1; 10 nucleotides agree with TRBD1. J was trimmed by 3 bases and V by 4 bases; bases with no gene match: 5. Per the germline V gene, CDR1 is LGHNA and CDR2 is YNFKEQ. This CDR3 contains 15 residues. The CDR3 nucleotides are TGTGCCAGCAGCCCAGGGACAGGGGTTGACACTGAAGCTTTCTTT. Residues: CASSPGTGVDTEAFF.

This clonotype has a handful of counts. The chain recombines TRBV12-3 or TRBV12-4 with TRBJ2-7, with D perhaps TRBD1 (6 bases). Trimming removed 7 bases from V and 5 bases from J, with 15 bases in between. This CDR3 contains 13 residues. CDR3 protein: CASTAGTLHEQYF. CDR3 nucleotides: TGTGCCAGCACCGCCGGGACATTACACGAGCAGTACTTC.

The chain couples TRBV12-3 or TRBV12-4 to TRBJ1-5; D call uncertain. With 1 base removed from V and 7 bases from J, the gap between germline ends came to 11 bases. The CDR3 extends over 14 amino acids. CDR3 bases: TGTGCCAGCAGTTTAGGAGGAGGGCGACAGCCCCAGCATTTT. Translating it yields CASSLGGGRQPQHF.

This clonotype was detected only a few times. This chain uses TRBV5-1 with TRBJ2-5; D possibly corresponds to TRBD2 (6 bases). The CDR3 runs to 15 residues. In germline, CDR1 is SGHRS, CDR2 YFSETQ. V shed 5 bases and J shed 3 bases, with 17 bases lying between them. The CDR3: CASRVLAAVKETQYF. For the CDR3, the DNA is TGCGCCAGCAGGGTCTTAGCGGCCGTTAAAGAGACCCAGTACTTC.